The 22 T cell receptor beta chains reported below all come from one sample, sequenced in a study of shared clonotypes between healthy human individuals (TCRdb year 2020). The library was built by means of the immunoSEQ multiplex PCR assay. TCRdb re-hosts the immuneACCESS table, in-frame sequences only. Its copies lack some clones; in the studies checked, an unresolved V gene accounts for under half of them, and the cause for the rest is not known. Counted in this sample were about 470,000 clones; 70% to 80% of them appeared once. Approximately 13% of the sample is in the top ten clones. The sequencing sample was made of PBMCs. The receptors come from a middle-aged woman in good health. Some clones in this sample may be carry-over from other donors' samples.

The chain is built from TRBV5-1 and TRBJ2-2, with D tentatively TRBD1 or TRBD2 (5 bases each). Germline V gives CDR1 SGHRS, CDR2 YFSETQ. This CDR3 contains 17 residues. Trimming took off 4 bases at V and 3 bases at J, with 19 bases between the two ends. The CDR3 loop reads CASSDPRQIGDTGELFF. CDR3 nucleotide sequence: TGCGCCAGCAGCGATCCCCGACAGATCGGGGACACCGGGGAGCTGTTTTTT.

The chain carries TRBV7-2 and TRBJ1-5; TRBD1 matches 7 bases. The length of the CDR3 is 13 residues. V dropped 4 bases and J dropped 5; count of bases not matched to a gene: 2. Germline CDR1 reads SGHTA; CDR2 reads FQGNSA. This CDR3 reads CASSYQGDQPQHF. In nucleotides, the CDR3 is TGTGCCAGCAGCTACCAGGGGGATCAGCCCCAGCATTTT.

J is TRBJ2-2 and V is TRBV7-8; D uncertain. The CDR3 spans 16 residues. CDR1 SGHVS and CDR2 FQNEAQ come from the germline V gene. V was trimmed by 2 bases and J by 0 bases, leaving 10 bases between them. The CDR3 here is CASSLLGTPNTGELFF. DNA of the CDR3: TGTGCCAGCAGCTTACTAGGCACTCCGAACACCGGGGAGCTGTTTTTT.

CDR3 nucleotides: TGTGCCAGCAGCTTCGGGGGGCTAGCGGGATTGGGGACGGAGACCCAGTACTTC. This encodes CASSFGGLAGLGTETQYF. The gene calls are TRBV5-4 and TRBJ2-5; 9 bases are shared with TRBD2. Trimming cost V 2 bases and J 5 bases; bases outside gene matches: 16. Germline V gene lookup returns CDR1 SGHNT and CDR2 YYREEE (reference sequence). The CDR3 runs to 18 residues.

The chain uses TRBV18 and TRBJ2-1; possibly TRBD2 for D (5 bases). Trimming pared 1 base from V and 4 bases from J, leaving 11 bases between. CDR1 is KGHSH, CDR2 LQKENI, per germline. The CDR3 has 15 amino acids. CDR3 sequence (DNA): TGTGCCAGCTCACCACGAGGCGGGCTGTACAATGAGCAGTTCTTC. This translates into CASSPRGGLYNEQFF.

The rearrangement uses TRBV5-4 and TRBJ1-4; D call uncertain. The CDR3 consists of 14 residues. Trimming removed 0 bases at V and 2 bases at J, with 5 bases between. The germline gives CDR1 SGHNT, CDR2 YYREEE (reference sequence). DNA for the CDR3: TGTGCCAGCAGCTTGGCCGGGACTAATGAAAAACTGTTTTTT. This gives the protein CASSLAGTNEKLFF.

V usage is TRBV7-2 and J usage is TRBJ2-1, with 10 positions matching TRBD2. Losses at the gene ends were 5 bases for V and 6 bases for J; bases not matched to a gene: 10. This CDR3 comprises 16 residues. The germline V gene has CDR1 SGHTA and CDR2 FQGNSA. As DNA, the CDR3 is TGTGCCAGCAGCATCAGAACTAGCGGGGCTTCCAATGAGCAGTTCTTC. Amino acid sequence: CASSIRTSGASNEQFF.

This chain connects TRBV11-2 to TRBJ2-1; TRBD2 matches at 14 bases. Germline lookup yields CDR1 SGHAT and CDR2 FQNNGV. Trimming removed 2 bases from V and 9 bases from J; junction bases left unmatched: 6. The CDR3 length is 16 residues. Here the CDR3 reads CASSLRGLAGASEQFF. CDR3 nucleotides: TGTGCCAGCAGCTTACGGGGACTAGCGGGAGCTAGTGAGCAGTTCTTC.

V and J are TRBV19 and TRBJ1-2; the D is unclear. V was pared by 5 bases and J by 4 bases, with 8 bases between. The CDR3 has 12 residues. Germline V lookup: CDR1 LNHDA, CDR2 SQIVND (reference sequence). The CDR3 loop reads CASSFSSYGYTF. Here the CDR3 DNA reads TGTGCCAGTAGTTTTTCCAGCTATGGCTACACCTTC.

J is TRBJ2-5 and V is TRBV4-2; 10 bases are a match to TRBD2. V trimming: 0 bases; J trimming: 11 bases; junction bases outside the gene matches: 15. The germline V gene encodes CDR1 LGHNA and CDR2 YNFKEQ. CDR3 length equals 17 residues. The CDR3 DNA follows: TGTGCCAGCAGCCAAGATCCTGCGGCTAGCGGGAGTATCAAGCAGTACTTC. Encoded protein: CASSQDPAASGSIKQYF.

The chain employs TRBV5-4 and TRBJ2-3, with TRBD1 matching over 9 bases. Judging by the DNA end, TRBJ1-5 fits better; the J call may be wrong. The CDR3 covers 12 residues. Germline assignment: CDR1 SGHNT and CDR2 YYREEE (reference sequence). In DNA, the CDR3 is TGTGCCAGCAGCCCCCGGACAGGGGCGCAGCATTTT. This translates into CASSPRTGAQHF.

J is TRBJ2-5 and V is TRBV6-6; maybe TRBD1 (5 bases). The CDR3 totals 14 residues. Germline CDR1 and CDR2: MNHNY and SVGAGI (reference sequence). The V gene lost 3 bases and the J gene lost 7 bases, with 15 bases spanning the gap. The CDR3 loop reads CASSYLDRGGTQYF. In nucleotides, the CDR3 is TGTGCCAGCAGTTATCTAGACAGAGGTGGGACCCAGTACTTC.

This chain links TRBV7-3 with TRBJ2-5; 8 nucleotides match TRBD1. The V segment lost 5 bases and the J segment 2 bases; nucleotides outside the gene matches: 4. CDR3 length equals 14 residues. The germline V gene has CDR1 SGHTA and CDR2 FQGTGA. CDR3 nucleotides: TGTGCCAGCAGCCCGAACAGGGGGCAAGAGACCCAGTACTTC. Translated, it gives CASSPNRGQETQYF.

The V gene is TRBV5-4, the J gene TRBJ2-5; D gene unclear. The J call may be in error: the DNA end matches TRBJ2-7 better. CDR3 size: 16 residues. CDR1 and CDR2 (germline): SGHNT, YYREEE (reference sequence). The CDR3 reads CASSAPLASPKSEQYF. The CDR3 region has the DNA TGTGCCAGCAGCGCCCCTTTAGCCTCCCCAAAGTCCGAGCAGTACTTC.

The V gene is TRBV5-6, the J gene TRBJ2-4, with D possibly matching TRBD1 (6 bases). V was clipped by 4 bases and J by 6 bases, with 11 bases between them. Per the germline V gene, CDR1 is SGHDT and CDR2 is YYEEEE. The CDR3 runs 13 residues. The CDR3 DNA reads TGTGCCAGCAGCGCAACAGGGTTAAACATTCAGTACTTC. It yields the protein CASSATGLNIQYF.

Comments on this clone: This same CDR3 is encoded by further DNA sequences in the sample. V usage is TRBV20-1 and J usage is TRBJ2-7, with D unclear. V was cut by 3 bases and J by 4 bases, with 4 bases left in between. The CDR3 has 10 residues. Germline V gene sequence: CDR1 DFQATT, CDR2 SNEGSKA (reference sequence). In DNA, the CDR3 is TGCAGTGCTAGGGAGTACGAGCAGTACTTC. Its protein is CSAREYEQYF.

The chain has TRBV27 and TRBJ1-2, with D hard to call. The CDR3 loop spans 13 amino acids. Germline V gene sequence: CDR1 MNHEY, CDR2 SMNVEV (reference sequence). V was trimmed by 2 bases and J by 7 bases, leaving 11 bases between them. In DNA form, the CDR3 reads TGTGCCAGCAGTTTAGAGGCCCACGGTGGCTACACCTTC. It yields the protein CASSLEAHGGYTF.

The gene calls are TRBV5-4 and TRBJ2-5; TRBD1 might be the D (6 bases). The CDR3 is made up of 16 amino acids. The ends were cut back, 4 bases at V and 2 bases at J, with 18 bases in the middle. Germline-derived CDR1 and CDR2 are SGHNT and YYREEE (reference sequence). The DNA for the CDR3 is TGTGCCAGCAGCCCAGGTGTAGGGGGACGGCAAGAGACCCAGTACTTC. This translates into CASSPGVGGRQETQYF.

This clone was counted only a few times. This could be a read error, since a much larger clone is one nucleotide away. Because it lacks the conserved phenylalanine or tryptophan at the end, this CDR3 is likely a read error. The V and J genes are TRBV11-1 and TRBJ1-2; the match to TRBD1 covers 8 bases. V lost 5 bases, J lost 4 bases, and 0 bases stayed unmatched. CDR3 length: 12 amino acids. Germline CDR1 and CDR2: SGHAT and FQDESV (reference sequence). CDR3: CASSQGAYGYTL. The CDR3 DNA reads TGTGCCAGCAGCCAGGGGGCCTATGGCTACACCCTC.

This chain uses TRBV5-1 with TRBJ1-5; D is ambiguous. Germline V gene lookup returns CDR1 SGHRS and CDR2 YFSETQ. V lost 2 bases and J lost 3, with 12 bases in between. This CDR3 has 15 amino acids. CDR3 sequence: CASSFDGNNNQPQHF. CDR3 in DNA: TGCGCCAGCAGCTTCGACGGAAATAACAATCAGCCCCAGCATTTT.

The chain has TRBV7-2 and TRBJ2-1, with 7 positions matching TRBD2. Per the germline V gene, CDR1 is SGHTA and CDR2 is FQGNSA. V lost 5 bases and J lost 1; bases outside the gene matches: 5. The CDR3 runs 15 residues. The CDR3 loop is CASSESGTSYNEQFF. The CDR3 DNA reads as TGTGCCAGCAGCGAAAGCGGGACTTCCTACAATGAGCAGTTCTTC.

This rearrangement joins TRBV11-2 to TRBJ2-1; D is tentatively TRBD1 or TRBD2 (5 bases each). Germline V gene sequence: CDR1 SGHAT, CDR2 FQNNGV. The V gene lost 5 bases and the J gene lost 0 bases, with 11 bases spanning the gap. This CDR3 spans 15 amino acids. Here the CDR3 DNA reads TGTGCCAGCAGCCCGGGGACGAGCTCCTACAATGAGCAGTTCTTC. Residues: CASSPGTSSYNEQFF. The full variable domain, its missing parts supplied by reference TRBV11-2 and TRBJ2-1, is EAGVAQSPRYKIIEKRQSVAFWCNPISGHATLYWYQQILGQGPKLLIQFQNNGVVDDSQLPKDRFSAERLKGVDSTLKIQPAKLEDSAVYLCASSPGTSSYNEQFFGPGTRLTVL.